A single T cell receptor (beta chain) is shown here with its context. Its antigen is not known. The germline CDR1 and CDR2 sequences are LGHNA and YSLEER. There are 15 residues in the CDR3. V dropped 4 bases and J dropped 7 bases, with 19 bases sitting between them. The data are from a study of cytomegalovirus exposure and HLA in healthy donors. For the study at large: For the roughly 390 genotyped donors, more than 80% fell within the Caucasian-associated ancestry cluster.

Findings of the study overall: By a later analysis, the bulk of CMV-associated TCR beta chains appeared HLA-restricted.

Amplification used 60 Vbeta primers and 13 Jbeta primers. Using immunoSEQ multiplex PCR, the repertoire was profiled, and TCRdb retains in-frame clones only, with some absent. Among about 89,000 clones, roughly three quarters were seen once, and the ten largest hold approximately 3.7%. This chain joins TRBV4-3 and TRBJ1-1; D not certain. The sequencing sample was made of PBMCs. The sequence was collected from a man in his thirties or forties in good health and CMV-seronegative. The CDR3: CASSPSIGGLVEAFF. CDR3 DNA: TGCGCCAGCAGCCCCTCCATAGGCGGGTTGGTTGAAGCTTTCTTT.